One sample yielded the 30 T cell receptor beta chains listed below, sequenced in a study of shared clonotypes between healthy human individuals. The data were produced by immunoSEQ multiplex PCR, yet TCRdb's version contains in-frame clones alone and is incomplete. The sample contains 2 million to 2.5 million clones, around 96% of which appear only once. As defined, naive CD8 cells were CD45RO-negative and positively selected for CCR7, with terminally differentiated effector memory CD45RA+ cells excluded. Sequences were obtained from naive CD8+ T cells sorted from blood. These receptors were taken from a man aged 18 to 29 in good health.

The genes are TRBV11-2 and TRBJ2-7; D remains ambiguous. This CDR3 has 12 amino acids. Between the trimmed V and J ends, which lost 5 bases and 2 bases, there was a span of 7 bases. Germline-derived CDR1 and CDR2 are SGHAT and FQNNGV. CDR3 nucleotide sequence: TGTGCCAGCAGCCATATCCCCTACGAGCAGTACTTC. Translated: CASSHIPYEQYF.

This clone has more than one count but fewer than ten. This chain uses TRBV7-9 with TRBJ2-7, with 7 bases fitting TRBD2. Germline CDR1 is SEHNR and CDR2 is FQNEAQ (reference sequence). The CDR3 runs 14 residues. The V and J ends lost 6 bases and 2 bases, in that order; junction bases with no gene match: 7. The CDR3 DNA reads as TGTGCCAGCAGAGGGGAGGGGCGGGCCTACGAGCAGTACTTC. It is translated as CASRGEGRAYEQYF.

V usage is TRBV9 and J usage is TRBJ2-7; a possible D gene is TRBD1 (6 bases). Germline V CDR1 and CDR2: SGDLS, YYNGEE. The V end was cut by 4 bases, the J end by 1 base, with 15 bases between. This CDR3 comprises 15 residues. The CDR3 protein is CASSPGQTPSYEQYF. CDR3 sequence (DNA): TGTGCCAGCAGCCCCGGACAGACCCCTTCCTACGAGCAGTACTTC. Drawing the rest from reference TRBV9 and TRBJ2-7, the complete variable domain is DSGVTQTPKHLITATGQRVTLRCSPRSGDLSVYWYQQSLDQGLQFLIQYYNGEERAKGNILERFSAQQFPDLHSELNLSSLELGDSALYFCASSPGQTPSYEQYFGPGTRLTVT.

V is TRBV7-3 and J is TRBJ1-1; perhaps TRBD1 as D (5 bases). Germline CDR1 SGHTA, CDR2 FQGTGA. V was trimmed by 1 base and J by 3 bases, leaving 9 bases between them. The CDR3 is made up of 14 amino acids. CDR3 residues: CASSLRGSDTEAFF. CDR3 bases: TGTGCCAGCAGCTTAAGGGGGTCGGACACTGAAGCTTTCTTT. The entire variable domain, with the rest obtained from reference TRBV7-3 and TRBJ1-1, is as follows: GAGVSQTPSNKVTEKGKYVELRCDPISGHTALYWYRQSLGQGPEFLIYFQGTGAADDSGLPNDRFFAVRPEGSVSTLKIQRTERGDSAVYLCASSLRGSDTEAFFGQGTRLTVV.

In nucleotides, the CDR3 is TGTGCCTGGATGGGGGCAACTAATGAAAAACTGTTTTTT. Its protein is CAWMGATNEKLFF. The chain links TRBV30 to TRBJ1-4, with D possibly matching TRBD1 (5 bases). V lost 4 bases and J lost 0, with 6 bases in between. The CDR3 consists of 13 residues. Germline CDR1 and CDR2: GTSNPN and SVGIG (reference sequence). The variable domain in full, completed from reference TRBV30 and TRBJ1-4, reads SQTIHQWPATLVQPVGSPLSLECTVEGTSNPNLYWYRQAAGRGLQLLFYSVGIGQISSEVPQNLSASRPQDRQFILSSKKLLLSDSGFYLCAWMGATNEKLFFGSGTQLSVL.

A remark on this clone: This sample also contains other DNA sequences that code for the same CDR3. The chain employs TRBV9 and TRBJ2-7; maybe TRBD1 (5 bases). CDR3 length: 13 amino acids. Germline assignment: CDR1 SGDLS and CDR2 YYNGEE. V was shortened by 4 bases and J by 3 bases, with 11 bases between the two germline ends. DNA of the CDR3: TGTGCCAGCAGCCCCGGGCAGGGCTACGAGCAGTACTTC. Its translation is CASSPGQGYEQYF.

V gene TRBV2 combines with J gene TRBJ2-7; 9 bases line up with TRBD2. The CDR3 spans 13 residues. Germline V gene data show CDR1 as SNHLY and CDR2 as FYNNEI. Trimming cost V 5 bases and J 3 bases; bases outside gene matches: 2. The CDR3 loop is CASSSSGVYEQYF. The CDR3 DNA is TGTGCCAGCAGTTCTAGCGGGGTCTACGAGCAGTACTTC.

J is TRBJ2-3 and V is TRBV13, with D uncertain. The CDR3 loop spans 14 amino acids. Germline CDR1 and CDR2: PRHDT and FYEKMQ (reference sequence). Trimming removed 5 bases at V and 0 bases at J, with 9 bases between. CDR3 sequence (DNA): TGTGCCAGCAGCCGCGACGGGAGCACAGATACGCAGTATTTT. Translated, it gives CASSRDGSTDTQYF.

Comment on this clone: The sample contains more than one DNA sequence encoding this CDR3. The rearrangement joins TRBV27 to TRBJ2-7, with 8 nucleotides matching TRBD1. Per the germline V gene, CDR1 is MNHEY and CDR2 is SMNVEV (reference sequence). The CDR3 extends over 13 amino acids. The ends lost 6 bases at V and 3 bases at J; junction bases unmatched: 4. The CDR3 DNA reads TGTGCCAGCAGCCCACAGGGGGGCTACGAGCAGTACTTC. It codes for CASSPQGGYEQYF.

The chain is built from TRBV4-1 and TRBJ1-5; no clear D. The CDR3 is 16 residues long. Germline CDR1 is MGHRA and CDR2 is YSYEKL. The ends were cut back, 0 bases at V and 4 bases at J, with 13 bases in the middle. The CDR3 DNA reads as TGCGCCAGCAGCCAAGAACCTAATGGGGATAATCAGCCCCAGCATTTT. It is translated as CASSQEPNGDNQPQHF.

This clone was detected only once. V is TRBV9 and J is TRBJ1-2; D might be TRBD1 (6 bases). This CDR3 spans 15 amino acids. The germline V gene encodes CDR1 SGDLS and CDR2 YYNGEE. V lost 0 bases and J 8 bases, leaving 17 bases between the germline ends. CDR3 amino acids: CASSVDGGQLYGYTF. CDR3 nucleotides: TGTGCCAGCAGCGTAGACGGGGGGCAACTCTACGGCTACACCTTC.

This clone has only one observation. This chain uses TRBV11-2 with TRBJ1-2, with no clear D. Germline CDR1 SGHAT, CDR2 FQNNGV. V lost 3 bases to trimming and J lost 4 bases, with 6 bases between them. The CDR3 runs 12 residues. CDR3 in DNA: TGTGCCAGCAGCTTCCCCTTCTATGGCTACACCTTC. This encodes CASSFPFYGYTF.

This clone is a singleton in its sample. The chain uses TRBV27 and TRBJ1-2; 7 bases align to TRBD1. Germline lookup yields CDR1 MNHEY and CDR2 SMNVEV (reference sequence). The CDR3 consists of 14 residues. Trimming took 4 bases from V and 6 from J; bases not matched to a gene: 8. This CDR3 is CASSSATGVDGYTF. In DNA, the CDR3 is TGTGCCAGCAGTTCAGCTACAGGGGTTGATGGCTACACCTTC.

This chain links TRBV19 with TRBJ2-7; D ambiguous. The CDR3 runs to 14 residues. The V gene lost 3 bases and the J gene lost 3 bases, with 12 bases spanning the gap. Germline values: CDR1 LNHDA, CDR2 SQIVND (reference sequence). The CDR3 here is CASSMGWGDYEQYF. CDR3 DNA sequence: TGTGCCAGTAGTATGGGGTGGGGTGACTACGAGCAGTACTTC.

This chain uses TRBV11-2 with TRBJ2-2; TRBD1 is a possible D gene (5 bases). Germline loops: CDR1 SGHAT, CDR2 FQNNGV. Between the trimmed V and J ends, which lost 3 bases and 4 bases, there was a span of 15 bases. CDR3 length equals 16 residues. This chain's CDR3 is CASSLHPQGSTGELFF. CDR3 nucleotides: TGTGCCAGCAGCTTGCACCCGCAGGGATCCACCGGGGAGCTGTTTTTT.

This chain links TRBV6-6 with TRBJ2-1; perhaps TRBD2 as D (6 bases). Trimming pared 0 bases from V and 9 bases from J, leaving 9 bases between. Germline-derived CDR1 and CDR2 are MNHNY and SVGAGI (reference sequence). This CDR3 has 13 amino acids. This CDR3 reads CASSYSMGGEQFF. The CDR3 DNA sequence: TGTGCCAGCAGTTACTCGATGGGGGGTGAGCAGTTCTTC.

This chain uses TRBV13 with TRBJ2-1; TRBD2 matches 14 bases. Per the germline V gene, CDR1 is PRHDT and CDR2 is FYEKMQ (reference sequence). The V gene end was trimmed by 5 bases and the J gene end by 5 bases; junction bases not matched to a gene: 5. CDR3 length equals 16 residues. The CDR3 reads CASSPPTSGRDNEQFF. In nucleotides, the CDR3 is TGTGCCAGCAGCCCACCGACTAGCGGGAGGGACAATGAGCAGTTCTTC.

The J gene is TRBJ2-7, the V gene TRBV4-1; D is uncertain. V lost 1 base and J 5 bases, leaving 15 bases between the germline ends. The CDR3 has 15 amino acids. CDR1 and CDR2 from the germline V gene are MGHRA and YSYEKL. CDR3 loop: CASSQGLIVPDEQYF. The DNA of the CDR3 is TGCGCCAGCAGCCAAGGCCTGATCGTCCCAGACGAGCAGTACTTC.

The chain has TRBV13 and TRBJ2-5, with 8 bases matching TRBD2. The germline CDR1 and CDR2 sequences are PRHDT and FYEKMQ (reference sequence). The CDR3 has 17 residues. The V segment lost 5 bases and the J segment 3 bases; nucleotides outside the gene matches: 14. The CDR3 spells CASSTLGFSGVEETQYF. The CDR3 nucleotides are TGTGCCAGCAGCACCCTCGGTTTTAGCGGGGTTGAAGAGACCCAGTACTTC.

The V gene is TRBV7-2, the J gene TRBJ1-6; no clear D gene. Germline assignment: CDR1 SGHTA and CDR2 FQGNSA. There are 16 residues in the CDR3. V lost 5 bases and J 7 bases, leaving 18 bases between the germline ends. CDR3 DNA sequence: TGTGCCAGCAGCCCAAACCCGCCGGGGTTGAATTCACCCCTCCACTTT. This encodes CASSPNPPGLNSPLHF. Filled out from reference TRBV7-2 and TRBJ1-6, the complete variable domain reads GAGVSQSPSNKVTEKGKDVELRCDPISGHTALYWYRQSLGQGLEFLIYFQGNSAPDKSGLPSDRFSAERTGGSVSTLTIQRTQQEDSAVYLCASSPNPPGLNSPLHFGNGTRLTVT.

This chain links TRBV14 with TRBJ2-7, with a weak D call TRBD2 (5 bases). Trimming removed 5 bases at V and 0 bases at J, with 11 bases between. This CDR3 comprises 14 residues. The germline gives CDR1 SGHDN, CDR2 FVKESK. The CDR3 nucleotides read TGTGCCAGCAGCGAAGGTGGAGGCTCCTACGAGCAGTACTTC. Its protein is CASSEGGGSYEQYF.

The rearrangement joins TRBV27 to TRBJ1-6; D is unresolved. The CDR3 runs to 16 residues. V was pared by 1 base and J by 2 bases, with 9 bases between. Germline V gives CDR1 MNHEY, CDR2 SMNVEV (reference sequence). DNA of the CDR3: TGTGCCAGCAGTTTATTTGGAAACCCCTATAATTCACCCCTCCACTTT. This translates into CASSLFGNPYNSPLHF.

On this clone: The sample carries other DNA sequences with the same CDR3. The chain joins TRBV27 to TRBJ2-1; TRBD2 matches at 7 bases. This CDR3 has 11 amino acids. V lost 4 bases, J lost 9 bases, and 0 bases stayed unmatched. Germline-derived CDR1 and CDR2 are MNHEY and SMNVEV (reference sequence). The CDR3 loop is CASSWGGEQFF. The CDR3, as DNA: TGTGCCAGCAGTTGGGGGGGTGAGCAGTTCTTC.

This clone occurred a few times. The J gene is TRBJ1-2, the V gene TRBV29-1; possibly TRBD1 for D (6 bases). The V and J ends lost 3 bases and 8 bases respectively, with 10 bases between them. Germline CDR1 reads SQVTM; CDR2 reads ANQGSEA. The CDR3 extends over 11 amino acids. CDR3 loop: CSVDEQGGYTF. DNA of the CDR3: TGCAGCGTTGATGAGCAGGGGGGCTACACCTTC.

The V gene is TRBV5-4, the J gene TRBJ2-5; D remains unclear. This CDR3 has 14 residues. Trimming left V 2 bases short and J 3 bases short, with 11 bases between. Germline loops: CDR1 SGHNT, CDR2 YYREEE (reference sequence). The CDR3 nucleotides are TGTGCCAGCAGCTTTCAGTGGTCCAAAGAGACCCAGTACTTC. Its translation is CASSFQWSKETQYF.

J is TRBJ2-7 and V is TRBV6-5; 7 bases are a match to TRBD2. Germline V gene sequence: CDR1 MNHEY, CDR2 SVGAGI. V lost 6 bases to trimming and J lost 4 bases; unmatched junction nucleotides: 6. The CDR3 length is 13 residues. CDR3 in DNA: TGTGCCAGCAGGCGGGGACTATCGTACGAGCAGTACTTC. It specifies CASRRGLSYEQYF.

The chain employs TRBV6-6 and TRBJ2-2, with D maybe TRBD2 (6 bases). V lost 8 bases and J 4 bases, leaving 8 bases between the germline ends. The CDR3 is 12 residues long. CDR1 is MNHNY and CDR2 is SVGAGI in the germline V gene (reference sequence). DNA for the CDR3: TGTGCCAGCCCAGCGGGCACCGGGGAGCTGTTTTTT. This codes for CASPAGTGELFF.

The chain joins TRBV5-4 to TRBJ2-1; D tentatively reads TRBD1 or TRBD2 (5 bases each). The germline V and J ends were trimmed by 4 bases and 9 bases, with 8 bases remaining between them. This CDR3 has 11 amino acids. The V gene's germline CDR1 is SGHNT and CDR2 YYREEE (reference sequence). The DNA for the CDR3 is TGTGCCAGCAGCGATGGGGGTGAGCAGTTCTTC. Protein: CASSDGGEQFF.

The J gene is TRBJ2-7, the V gene TRBV13; unclear D gene. Deletions cut 4 bases from V and 3 bases from J, with 7 bases between. The germline CDR1 and CDR2 sequences are PRHDT and FYEKMQ (reference sequence). The CDR3 length is 12 residues. CDR3 DNA sequence: TGTGCCAGCAGCTCGTCGGACTACGAGCAGTACTTC. Residues: CASSSSDYEQYF.

The gene calls are TRBV28 and TRBJ1-4; D is possibly TRBD1 (5 bases). The CDR3 runs 14 residues. CDR1 and CDR2 (germline): MDHEN, SYDVKM. V was pared by 6 bases and J by 6 bases, with 14 bases between. CDR3 residues: CASRHRMGDEKLFF. DNA for the CDR3: TGTGCCAGCAGACACAGGATGGGGGATGAAAAACTGTTTTTT.